Given below is one TCR beta chain in context. V dropped 4 bases and J dropped 2; count of bases not matched to a gene: 3. There are 14 residues in the CDR3. Germline CDR1 and CDR2: SQVTM and ANQGSEA. Produced via immunoSEQ multiplex PCR; TCRdb's table is partial and in-frame only. Here the sample spans more than 2 million clones, over 85% being singletons. The source of the sample is a study of shared clonotypes between healthy human individuals. The origin of this receptor is a man between 18 and 35 years old in good health. The chain combines TRBV29-1 with TRBJ2-5, with TRBD2 matching 11 bases. The source material was naive CD4+ T cells sorted from blood. This sample's subset: CD45RA+ positively selected. CDR3 region: CSVAGTSGQETQYF. In DNA, the CDR3 is TGCAGCGTTGCGGGGACTAGCGGACAAGAGACCCAGTACTTC.